This TCR beta chain was sequenced for a study of graft-versus-host responses after intestinal transplantation. The CDR3 is 14 amino acids. The germline gives CDR1 MRHNA, CDR2 SNTAGT. V lost 3 bases and J 8 bases, leaving 15 bases between the germline ends. Using immunoSEQ multiplex PCR, the repertoire was profiled, and TCRdb retains in-frame clones only, with some absent. The sample contains around 18,000 clones, around 80% of which appear only once. V usage is TRBV6-4 and J usage is TRBJ2-3; D could derive from TRBD1 or TRBD2 (7 bases each). The receptor was isolated from a human patient who received an intestinal transplant, so some T cells may come from the graft donor. The sequences come from PBMCs, collected 14 days after transplant. The CDR3 DNA follows: TGTGCCAGCAGTGAGGACCCAGGGGGGGGTACGCAGTATTTT. Amino acids: CASSEDPGGGTQYF.